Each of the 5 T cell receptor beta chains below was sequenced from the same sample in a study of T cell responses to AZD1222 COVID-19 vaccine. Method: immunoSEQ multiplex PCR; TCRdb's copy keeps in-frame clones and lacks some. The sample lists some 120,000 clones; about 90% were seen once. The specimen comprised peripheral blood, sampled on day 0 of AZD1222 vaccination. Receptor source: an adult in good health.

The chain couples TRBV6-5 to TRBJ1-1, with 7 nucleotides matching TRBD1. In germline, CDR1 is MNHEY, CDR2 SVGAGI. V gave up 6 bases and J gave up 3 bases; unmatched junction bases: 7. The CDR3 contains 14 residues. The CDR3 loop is CASSTPTGYTEAFF. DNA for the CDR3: TGTGCCAGCAGCACACCGACAGGGTACACTGAAGCTTTCTTT.

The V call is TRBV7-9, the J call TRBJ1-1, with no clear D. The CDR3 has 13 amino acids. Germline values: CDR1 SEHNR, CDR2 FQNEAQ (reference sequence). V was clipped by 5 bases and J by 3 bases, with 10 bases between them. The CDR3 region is CASSTMGDTEAFF. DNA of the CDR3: TGTGCCAGCAGCACGATGGGCGACACTGAAGCTTTCTTT.

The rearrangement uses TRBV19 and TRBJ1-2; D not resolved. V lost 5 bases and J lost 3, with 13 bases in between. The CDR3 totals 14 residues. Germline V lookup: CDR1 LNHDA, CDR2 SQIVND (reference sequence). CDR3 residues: CASSSMTQHYGYTF. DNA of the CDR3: TGTGCCAGTAGTTCTATGACACAACACTATGGCTACACCTTC. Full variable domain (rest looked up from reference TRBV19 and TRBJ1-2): DGGITQSPKYLFRKEGQNVTLSCEQNLNHDAMYWYRQDPGQGLRLIYYSQIVNDFQKGDIAEGYSVSREKKESFPLTVTSAQKNPTAFYLCASSSMTQHYGYTFGSGTRLTVV.

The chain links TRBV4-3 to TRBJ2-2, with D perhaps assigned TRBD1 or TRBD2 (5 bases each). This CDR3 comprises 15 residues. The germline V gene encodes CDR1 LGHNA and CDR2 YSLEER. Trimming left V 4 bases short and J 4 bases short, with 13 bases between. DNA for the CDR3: TGCGCCAGCAGCCCCGGGGCCGACCTCACCGGGGAGCTGTTTTTT. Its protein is CASSPGADLTGELFF.

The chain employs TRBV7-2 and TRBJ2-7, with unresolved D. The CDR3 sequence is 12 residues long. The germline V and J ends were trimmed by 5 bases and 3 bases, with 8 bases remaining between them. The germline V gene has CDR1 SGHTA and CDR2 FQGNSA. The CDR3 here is CASSHPDYEQYF. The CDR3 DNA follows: TGTGCCAGCAGCCACCCGGACTACGAGCAGTACTTC.